The 25 T cell receptor beta chains listed next were all sequenced from one sample in a study of beta chain features in type 1 diabetes. Investigators reverse transcribed all isolated RNA, so they sequenced expressed TCRB transcripts. Profiling relied on immunoSEQ multiplex PCR, and the TCRdb table lists in-frame clones only, not all of them. The table lists about 900,000 clones, about a sixth of them singletons. The sample was naive CD4+ T cells from blood. The receptors stem from a woman younger than 35 in good health.

The gene calls are TRBV7-9 and TRBJ2-1; D could derive from TRBD1 or TRBD2 (5 bases each). The CDR3 consists of 15 residues. CDR1 SEHNR and CDR2 FQNEAQ come from the germline V gene (reference sequence). V lost 1 base, J lost 6 bases, and 13 bases lay in between. The CDR3 coding sequence is TGTGCCAGCAGCTTAGAGGGGACCTCTCTCAATGAGCAGTTCTTC. This codes for CASSLEGTSLNEQFF. Using reference TRBV7-9 and TRBJ2-1 for the parts outside the CDR3, the full variable domain is DTGVSQNPRHKITKRGQNVTFRCDPISEHNRLYWYRQTLGQGPEFLTYFQNEAQLEKSRLLSDRFSAERPKGSFSTLEIQRTEQGDSAMYLCASSLEGTSLNEQFFGPGTRLTVL.

V is TRBV18 and J is TRBJ2-7; no clear D. Between the trimmed V and J ends, which lost 0 bases and 7 bases, there was a span of 10 bases. Germline CDR1 is KGHSH and CDR2 is LQKENI. There are 13 residues in the CDR3. CDR3 coding DNA: TGTGCCAGCTCACCACCGTTCTCGCGGGAGCAGTACTTC. Protein sequence: CASSPPFSREQYF.

Concerning this clone itself: This may stem from a read error, because a much larger clone lies one nucleotide away. V usage is TRBV6-1 and J usage is TRBJ2-5, with D unclear. With 4 bases removed from V and 4 bases from J, the gap between germline ends came to 4 bases. Per the germline V gene, CDR1 is MNHNS and CDR2 is SASEGT. This CDR3 has 11 residues. The CDR3 loop is CASSVAETQYF. CDR3 nucleotide sequence: TGTGCCAGCAGTGTGGCAGAGACCCAGTACTTC.

The CDR3: CASSTPQVKGTEQYF. CDR3 nucleotides: TGTGCCAGCAGTACCCCCCAGGTTAAGGGTACGGAGCAGTACTTC. The chain is built from TRBV28 and TRBJ2-7; no clear D gene. This CDR3 has 15 amino acids. Trimming removed 5 bases at V and 7 bases at J, with 21 bases between. The germline CDR1 and CDR2 sequences are MDHEN and SYDVKM.

The gene calls are TRBV6-6 and TRBJ2-5; D unresolved. Germline V lookup: CDR1 MNHNY, CDR2 SVGAGI (reference sequence). The CDR3 has 13 amino acids. V was shortened by 6 bases and J by 1 base, with 9 bases between the two germline ends. The CDR3 loop reads CASSVQTQETQYF. CDR3 nucleotides: TGTGCCAGCAGCGTACAGACCCAAGAGACCCAGTACTTC.

This clone was observed a handful of times. The genes are TRBV7-9 and TRBJ2-1, with TRBD2 identical over 7 bases. V lost 5 bases to trimming and J lost 3 bases; unmatched junction nucleotides: 4. Per the germline V gene, CDR1 is SEHNR and CDR2 is FQNEAQ (reference sequence). The CDR3 loop spans 14 amino acids. The CDR3 coding sequence is TGTGCCAGCAGCGACGGACTAGTCTACAATGAGCAGTTCTTC. Protein product: CASSDGLVYNEQFF.

The V and J genes are TRBV28 and TRBJ2-7, with unresolved D. CDR1 is MDHEN, CDR2 SYDVKM, per germline. V was trimmed by 6 bases and J by 6 bases, leaving 18 bases between them. The length of the CDR3 is 14 residues. As DNA, the CDR3 is TGTGCCAGCAGCCTCCGGCCCGAGTTGAGCGAGCAGTACTTC. This encodes CASSLRPELSEQYF.

The gene calls are TRBV11-2 and TRBJ1-1; D unresolved. The CDR3 is made up of 16 amino acids. Per the germline V gene, CDR1 is SGHAT and CDR2 is FQNNGV. Trimming removed 0 bases at V and 3 bases at J, with 14 bases between. The CDR3 DNA reads TGTGCCAGCAGCTTAGAAAGCGGATTCGGGCACACTGAAGCTTTCTTT. It specifies CASSLESGFGHTEAFF.

On this clone itself: Within the sample, other DNA sequences also encode this same CDR3. The chain joins TRBV6-5 to TRBJ2-7; tentatively, D is TRBD2 (7 bases). Trimming took 0 bases from V and 2 from J, leaving 11 bases between them. Germline V gene sequence: CDR1 MNHEY, CDR2 SVGAGI. CDR3 size: 15 residues. The CDR3 DNA reads as TGTGCCAGCAGTTACTCGAGGGGGGGCGCCTACGAGCAGTACTTC. It specifies CASSYSRGGAYEQYF.

This clone was seen a handful of times. This chain joins TRBV5-1 and TRBJ2-1, with TRBD2 identical over 12 bases. With 4 bases clipped from V and 0 bases from J, the junction kept 5 bases outside the gene matches. Germline CDR1 reads SGHRS; CDR2 reads YFSETQ. The CDR3 has 17 residues. The CDR3 region has the DNA TGCGCCAGCAGCGAGGGGACTAGCGGGTACTCCTACAATGAGCAGTTCTTC. As protein: CASSEGTSGYSYNEQFF. Supplemented by reference TRBV5-1 and TRBJ2-1, the full variable domain reads KAGVTQTPRYLIKTRGQQVTLSCSPISGHRSVSWYQQTPGQGLQFLFEYFSETQRNKGNFPGRFSGRQFSNSRSEMNVSTLELGDSALYLCASSEGTSGYSYNEQFFGPGTRLTVL.

This sequence joins TRBV9 and TRBJ2-7, with TRBD2 identical over 12 bases. The CDR3 runs to 15 residues. Germline CDR1 is SGDLS and CDR2 is YYNGEE. V lost 4 bases, J lost 3 bases, and 5 bases stayed unmatched. The CDR3: CASSPQTSGSYEQYF. In nucleotides, the CDR3 is TGTGCCAGCAGCCCTCAGACTAGCGGGAGCTACGAGCAGTACTTC.

This chain joins TRBV5-1 and TRBJ2-1, with D tentatively TRBD2 (5 bases). The V end was cut by 5 bases, the J end by 0 bases, with 15 bases between. The length of the CDR3 is 16 residues. The germline V gene encodes CDR1 SGHRS and CDR2 YFSETQ. CDR3 sequence reads: CASSGSLAVSYNEQFF. The DNA for the CDR3 is TGCGCCAGCAGTGGGAGTTTGGCGGTCTCCTACAATGAGCAGTTCTTC.

This clone occurred once. The chain recombines TRBV21-1 with TRBJ2-5; the table's D gene call, TRBD1, was not cross checked with the DNA. TRBV21-1 is recorded as a pseudogene. The CDR3 is 18 residues long. CDR3 region: CASSKKRGTGGPQETQYF. CDR3 nucleotides: TGTGCCAGCAGCAAAAAGAGAGGGACAGGGGGTCCCCAAGAGACCCAGTACTTC.

This clone was picked up a small number of times. The V and J genes are TRBV13 and TRBJ2-5; 9 bases agree with TRBD2. The CDR3 extends over 17 amino acids. The germline gives CDR1 PRHDT, CDR2 FYEKMQ (reference sequence). V was clipped by 2 bases and J by 2 bases; unmatched bases: 9. CDR3 region: CASSLNLGLAGQETQYF. The DNA of the CDR3 is TGTGCCAGCAGCTTAAATCTCGGGCTAGCGGGACAAGAGACCCAGTACTTC.

This clone has only a few counts. Other DNA sequences from this sample encode an identical CDR3 as well. This chain links TRBV28 with TRBJ2-7; D unresolved. This CDR3 contains 12 residues. Germline CDR1 reads MDHEN; CDR2 reads SYDVKM. V was pared by 3 bases and J by 4 bases, with 7 bases between. The CDR3: CASSLFGYEQYF. The DNA of the CDR3 is TGTGCCAGCAGTTTGTTTGGGTACGAGCAGTACTTC. Full variable domain (outside the CDR3, taken from reference TRBV28 and TRBJ2-7): DVKVTQSSRYLVKRTGEKVFLECVQDMDHENMFWYRQDPGLGLRLIYFSYDVKMKEKGDIPEGYSVSREKKERFSLILESASTNQTSMYLCASSLFGYEQYFGPGTRLTVT.

This clone has a handful of counts. V usage is TRBV11-2 and J usage is TRBJ2-1; tentatively, D is TRBD2 (5 bases). Germline CDR1 reads SGHAT; CDR2 reads FQNNGV. This CDR3 has 12 amino acids. The V and J ends lost 2 bases and 12 bases respectively, with 11 bases between them. CDR3 nucleotides: TGTGCCAGCAGCTTACCCCGGAGGCGGCAGTTCTTC. Amino acids: CASSLPRRRQFF.

The table lists this clone with a few counts. The chain is built from TRBV5-1 and TRBJ2-4; 11 bases are a match to TRBD2. The germline V gene has CDR1 SGHRS and CDR2 YFSETQ. The CDR3 spans 17 residues. V lost 4 bases to trimming and J lost 6 bases; unmatched junction nucleotides: 12. CDR3 DNA sequence: TGCGCCAGCAGCACCGATCGGTTTAGCGGGAGGGGAAACATTCAGTACTTC. Protein sequence: CASSTDRFSGRGNIQYF.

This clone was observed at least ten times. The rearrangement joins TRBV5-6 to TRBJ2-4; D is perhaps TRBD2 (6 bases). V lost 10 bases, J lost 9 bases, and 20 bases lay in between. CDR3 size: 13 residues. Looked up from germline, CDR1 is SGHDT and CDR2 is YYEEEE. CDR3 region: CASLWARGGIQYF. The CDR3 region has the DNA TGTGCCTCCCTGTGGGCGCGGGGAGGCATTCAGTACTTC.

In this sample, this clone turned up a few times. This chain links TRBV9 with TRBJ2-3; 8 bases match TRBD2. Germline V gene lookup returns CDR1 SGDLS and CDR2 YYNGEE. This CDR3 is built from 15 residues. The V segment lost 4 bases and the J segment 1 base; nucleotides outside the gene matches: 5. CDR3 sequence reads: CASSWREAGTDTQYF. The CDR3 DNA reads TGTGCCAGCAGCTGGCGGGAGGCGGGCACAGATACGCAGTATTTT. The whole variable domain, remainder taken from reference TRBV9 and TRBJ2-3, is DSGVTQTPKHLITATGQRVTLRCSPRSGDLSVYWYQQSLDQGLQFLIQYYNGEERAKGNILERFSAQQFPDLHSELNLSSLELGDSALYFCASSWREAGTDTQYFGPGTRLTVL.

The J gene is TRBJ2-5, the V gene TRBV18; no definite D call. This CDR3 contains 14 residues. Trimming stripped 0 bases from V and 5 bases from J, with 10 bases between. Germline CDR1 reads KGHSH; CDR2 reads LQKENI. DNA of the CDR3: TGTGCCAGCTCACCACCGCCGTCCAGGGAGACCCAGTACTTC. Its protein product is CASSPPPSRETQYF.

The rearrangement uses TRBV28 and TRBJ2-7; D may correspond to TRBD1 or TRBD2 (5 bases each). This CDR3 has 15 amino acids. Looked up from germline, CDR1 is MDHEN and CDR2 is SYDVKM. With 2 bases removed from V and 2 bases from J, the gap between germline ends came to 13 bases. CDR3 DNA sequence: TGTGCCAGCAGTTTAGGGTCCCTGGGGGCCTACGAGCAGTACTTC. Amino acids: CASSLGSLGAYEQYF.

Only a few counts were recorded for this clone. The chain links TRBV5-4 to TRBJ2-5; 7 nucleotides align to TRBD1. Germline CDR1 and CDR2: SGHNT and YYREEE (reference sequence). CDR3 length: 13 amino acids. V shed 3 bases, J shed 5 bases, and the junction held 4 bases outside the gene matches. The CDR3 DNA reads as TGTGCCAGCAGCTCGGGACAGATGGAGACCCAGTACTTC. This codes for CASSSGQMETQYF.

This clone was counted a few times. The chain combines TRBV19 with TRBJ1-2; TRBD1 matches 7 bases. The CDR3 is made up of 14 amino acids. Germline CDR1 is LNHDA and CDR2 is SQIVND (reference sequence). The V segment lost 9 bases and the J segment 4 bases; nucleotides outside the gene matches: 11. The CDR3 is CASKPQQGIYGYTF. The CDR3 coding sequence is TGTGCCAGCAAGCCCCAACAGGGGATCTATGGCTACACCTTC.

A remark on this clone: A junction boundary mismatches the germline segment, possibly from a read error. J is TRBJ2-7 and V is TRBV5-1; D perhaps matches TRBD1 (6 bases). Per germline, CDR1 SGHRS and CDR2 YFSETQ. The CDR3 length is 12 residues. CDR3 nucleotide sequence: TGCGCCAGCAGCGGTCAGGACAGTCGTTTGAACTTC. Its translation: CASSGQDSRLNF.

The V call is TRBV27, the J call TRBJ1-5, with a possible D match to TRBD1 (6 bases). In germline, CDR1 is MNHEY, CDR2 SMNVEV (reference sequence). The CDR3 covers 15 residues. V was cut by 5 bases and J by 2 bases, with 13 bases left in between. The chain's CDR3 is CASSPDRTRNQPQHF. CDR3 coding DNA: TGTGCCAGCAGTCCAGACAGGACACGCAATCAGCCCCAGCATTTT.